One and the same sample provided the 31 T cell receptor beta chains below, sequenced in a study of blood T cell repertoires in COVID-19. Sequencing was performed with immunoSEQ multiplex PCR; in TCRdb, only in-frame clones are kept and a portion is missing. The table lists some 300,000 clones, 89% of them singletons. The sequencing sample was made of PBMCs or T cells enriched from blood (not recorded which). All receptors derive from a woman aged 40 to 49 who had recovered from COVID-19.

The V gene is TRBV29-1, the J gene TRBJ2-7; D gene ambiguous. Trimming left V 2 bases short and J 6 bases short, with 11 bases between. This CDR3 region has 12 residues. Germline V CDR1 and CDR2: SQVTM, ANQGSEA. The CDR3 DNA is TGCAGCGTTGAATCGGTCGACACCGAGCAGTACTTC. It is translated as CSVESVDTEQYF.

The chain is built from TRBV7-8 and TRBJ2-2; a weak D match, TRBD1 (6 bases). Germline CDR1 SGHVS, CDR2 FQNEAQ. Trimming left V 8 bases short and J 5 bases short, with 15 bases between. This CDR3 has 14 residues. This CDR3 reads CASVSGQGTGELFF. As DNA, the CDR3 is TGTGCCAGCGTGTCCGGGCAGGGGACCGGGGAGCTGTTTTTT.

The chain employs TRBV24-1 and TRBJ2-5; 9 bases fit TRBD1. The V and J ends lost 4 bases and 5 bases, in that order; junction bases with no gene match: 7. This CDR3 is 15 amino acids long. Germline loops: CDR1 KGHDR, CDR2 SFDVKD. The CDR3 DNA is TGTGCCACCAGTGACTCGGGACAGGGAAGGGAGACCCAGTACTTC. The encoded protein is CATSDSGQGRETQYF.

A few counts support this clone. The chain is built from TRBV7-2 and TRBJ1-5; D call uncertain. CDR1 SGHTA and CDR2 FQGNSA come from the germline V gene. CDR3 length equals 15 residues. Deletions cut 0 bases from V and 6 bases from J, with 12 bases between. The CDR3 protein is CASSLAKAVGQPQHF. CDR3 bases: TGTGCCAGCAGCTTAGCGAAGGCGGTTGGTCAGCCCCAGCATTTT.

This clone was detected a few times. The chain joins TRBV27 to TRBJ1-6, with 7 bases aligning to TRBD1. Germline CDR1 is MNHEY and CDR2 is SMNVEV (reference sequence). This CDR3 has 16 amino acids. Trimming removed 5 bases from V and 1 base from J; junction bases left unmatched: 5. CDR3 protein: CASSPTGASYNSPLHF. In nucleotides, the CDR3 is TGTGCCAGCAGTCCCACAGGGGCTTCCTATAATTCACCCCTCCACTTT.

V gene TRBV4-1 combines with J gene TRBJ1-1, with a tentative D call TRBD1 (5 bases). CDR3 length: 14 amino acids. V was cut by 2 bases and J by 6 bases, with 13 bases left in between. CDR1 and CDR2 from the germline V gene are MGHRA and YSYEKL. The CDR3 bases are TGCGCCAGCAGCCAAACGGAAGGGACTCCTGAAGCTTTCTTT. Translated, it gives CASSQTEGTPEAFF.

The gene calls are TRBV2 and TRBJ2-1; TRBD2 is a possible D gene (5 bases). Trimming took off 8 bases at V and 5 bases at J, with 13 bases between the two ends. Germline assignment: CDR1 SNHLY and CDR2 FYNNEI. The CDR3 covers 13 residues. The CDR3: CASREGLNNEQFF. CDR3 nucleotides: TGTGCCAGCCGCGAGGGCCTCAACAATGAGCAGTTCTTC.

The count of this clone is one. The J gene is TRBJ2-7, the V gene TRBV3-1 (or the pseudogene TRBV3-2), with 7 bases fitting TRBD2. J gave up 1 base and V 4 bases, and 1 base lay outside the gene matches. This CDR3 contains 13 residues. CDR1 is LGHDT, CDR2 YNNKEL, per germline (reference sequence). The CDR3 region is CASSRLASYEQYF. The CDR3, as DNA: TGTGCCAGCAGCCGACTAGCTTCCTACGAGCAGTACTTC.

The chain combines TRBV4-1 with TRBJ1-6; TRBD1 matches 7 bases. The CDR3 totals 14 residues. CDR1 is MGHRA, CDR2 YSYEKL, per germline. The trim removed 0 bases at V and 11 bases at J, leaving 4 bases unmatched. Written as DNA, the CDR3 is TGCGCCAGCAGCCAAGAAGGGGACAGCCCACCCCTCCACTTT. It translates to CASSQEGDSPPLHF.

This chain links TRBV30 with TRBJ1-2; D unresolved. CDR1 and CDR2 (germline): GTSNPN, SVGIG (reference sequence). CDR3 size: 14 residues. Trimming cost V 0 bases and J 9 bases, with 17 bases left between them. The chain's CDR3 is CAWSVGRDRGRYTF. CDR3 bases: TGTGCCTGGAGTGTAGGGCGCGACCGAGGGCGCTACACCTTC.

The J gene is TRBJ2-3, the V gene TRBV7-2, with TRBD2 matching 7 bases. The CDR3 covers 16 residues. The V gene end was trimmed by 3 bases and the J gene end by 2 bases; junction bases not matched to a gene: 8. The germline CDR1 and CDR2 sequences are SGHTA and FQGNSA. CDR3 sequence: CASSFGLAENTDTQYF. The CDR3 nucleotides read TGTGCCAGCAGCTTTGGGCTAGCGGAAAACACAGATACGCAGTATTTT.

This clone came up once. CDR3 region: CASSSRGTGETGYTF. DNA of the CDR3: TGTGCCAGCAGTTCCCGCGGGACAGGGGAAACTGGCTACACCTTC. This chain joins TRBV6-2 or TRBV6-3 and TRBJ1-2; TRBD1 aligns across 10 bases. Germline V gene lookup returns CDR1 MNHEY and CDR2 SVGEGT. V trimming: 4 bases; J trimming: 7 bases; junction bases outside the gene matches: 9. The length of the CDR3 is 15 residues.

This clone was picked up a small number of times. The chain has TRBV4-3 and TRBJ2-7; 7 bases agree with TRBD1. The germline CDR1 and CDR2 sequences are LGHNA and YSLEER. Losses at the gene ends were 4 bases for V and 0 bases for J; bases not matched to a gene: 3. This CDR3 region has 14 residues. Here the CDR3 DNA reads TGCGCCAGCAGCCCGGACAGGAGCTCCTACGAGCAGTACTTC. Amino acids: CASSPDRSSYEQYF.

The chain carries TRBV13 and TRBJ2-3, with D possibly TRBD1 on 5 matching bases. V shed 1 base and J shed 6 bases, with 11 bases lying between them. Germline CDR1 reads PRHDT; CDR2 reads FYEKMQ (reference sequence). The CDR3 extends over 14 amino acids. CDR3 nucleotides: TGTGCCAGCAGCTTAGTAGGGGTAATGGATACGCAGTATTTT. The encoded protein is CASSLVGVMDTQYF.

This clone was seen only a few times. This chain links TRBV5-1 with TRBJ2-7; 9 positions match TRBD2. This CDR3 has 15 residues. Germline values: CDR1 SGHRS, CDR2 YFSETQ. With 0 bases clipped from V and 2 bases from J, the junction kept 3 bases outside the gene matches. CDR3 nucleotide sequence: TGCGCCAGCAGCTTGGTGGTAGCGGGAGCCTACGAGCAGTACTTC. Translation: CASSLVVAGAYEQYF.

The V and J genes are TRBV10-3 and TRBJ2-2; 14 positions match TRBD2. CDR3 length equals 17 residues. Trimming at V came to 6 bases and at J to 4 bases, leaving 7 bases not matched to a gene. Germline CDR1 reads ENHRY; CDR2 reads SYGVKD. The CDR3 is CAISPGLAGEGTGELFF. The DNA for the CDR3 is TGTGCCATCAGCCCGGGACTAGCGGGAGAGGGCACCGGGGAGCTGTTTTTT.

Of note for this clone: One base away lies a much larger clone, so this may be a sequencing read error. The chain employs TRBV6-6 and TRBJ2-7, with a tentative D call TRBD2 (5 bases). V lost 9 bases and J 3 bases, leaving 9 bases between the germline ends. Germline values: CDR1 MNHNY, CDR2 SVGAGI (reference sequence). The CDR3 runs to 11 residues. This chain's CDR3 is CASGEGYEQYF. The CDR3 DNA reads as TGTGCCAGTGGAGAGGGCTACGAGCAGTACTTC.

The CDR3 sequence: CASSLPMRLQEDEQFF. The DNA of the CDR3 is TGTGCCAGCAGCCTGCCGATGCGTCTCCAGGAGGATGAGCAGTTCTTC. The V gene is TRBV7-9, the J gene TRBJ2-1, with a weak D call TRBD2 (5 bases). V was shortened by 5 bases and J by 8 bases, with 22 bases between the two germline ends. From germline, CDR1 is SEHNR and CDR2 FQNEAQ (reference sequence). This CDR3 has 16 residues.

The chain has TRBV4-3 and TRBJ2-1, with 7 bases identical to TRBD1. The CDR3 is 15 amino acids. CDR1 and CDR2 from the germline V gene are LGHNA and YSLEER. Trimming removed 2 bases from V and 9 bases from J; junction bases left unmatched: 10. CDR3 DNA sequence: TGCGCCAGCAGCCAAATGGAGACAGGGTGGGGTGAGCAGTTCTTC. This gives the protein CASSQMETGWGEQFF.

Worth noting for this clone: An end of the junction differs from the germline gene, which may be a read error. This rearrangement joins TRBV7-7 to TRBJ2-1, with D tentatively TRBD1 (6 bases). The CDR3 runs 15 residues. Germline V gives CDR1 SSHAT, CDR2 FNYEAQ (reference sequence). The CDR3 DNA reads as TGTGCTAGCAGCCCCCAGACAGGCACCTACAATGAGCAGTTCTTC. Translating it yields CASSPQTGTYNEQFF.

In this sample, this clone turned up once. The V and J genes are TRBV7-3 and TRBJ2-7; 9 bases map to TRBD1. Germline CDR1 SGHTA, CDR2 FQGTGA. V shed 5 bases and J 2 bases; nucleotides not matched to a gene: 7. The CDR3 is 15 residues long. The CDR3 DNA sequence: TGTGCCAGCAGCCAGGGGGGACAGGGAGCCTACGAGCAGTACTTC. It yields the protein CASSQGGQGAYEQYF.

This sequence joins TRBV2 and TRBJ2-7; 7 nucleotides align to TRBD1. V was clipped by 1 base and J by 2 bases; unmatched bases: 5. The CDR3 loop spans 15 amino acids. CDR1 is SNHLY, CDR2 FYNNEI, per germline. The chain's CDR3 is CASSEGRGQPYEQYF. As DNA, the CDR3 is TGTGCCAGCAGTGAAGGAAGGGGACAGCCCTACGAGCAGTACTTC.

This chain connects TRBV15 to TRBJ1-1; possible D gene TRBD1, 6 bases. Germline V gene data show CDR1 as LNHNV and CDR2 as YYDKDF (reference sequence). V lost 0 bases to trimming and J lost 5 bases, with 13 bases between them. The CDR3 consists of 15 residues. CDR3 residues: CATSRDQGPGTEAFF. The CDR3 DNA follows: TGTGCCACCAGCAGAGATCAGGGGCCGGGAACTGAAGCTTTCTTT. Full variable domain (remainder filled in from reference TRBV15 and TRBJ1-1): DAMVIQNPRYQVTQFGKPVTLSCSQTLNHNVMYWYQQKSSQAPKLLFHYYDKDFNNEADTPDNFQSRRPNTSFCFLDIRSPGLGDTAMYLCATSRDQGPGTEAFFGQGTRLTVV.

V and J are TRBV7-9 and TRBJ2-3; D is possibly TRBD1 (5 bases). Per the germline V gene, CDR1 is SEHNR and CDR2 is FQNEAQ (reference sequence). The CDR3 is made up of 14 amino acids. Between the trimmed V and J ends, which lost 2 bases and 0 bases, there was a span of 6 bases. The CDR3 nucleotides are TGTGCCAGCAGCTTAAGGGGTAGCACAGATACGCAGTATTTT. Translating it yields CASSLRGSTDTQYF.

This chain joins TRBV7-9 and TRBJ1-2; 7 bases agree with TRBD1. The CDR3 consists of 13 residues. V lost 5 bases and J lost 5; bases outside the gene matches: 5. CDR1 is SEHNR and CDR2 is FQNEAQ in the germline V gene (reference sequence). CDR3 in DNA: TGTGCCAGCAGCGCGGACAGGTCGTATGGCTACACCTTC. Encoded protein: CASSADRSYGYTF.

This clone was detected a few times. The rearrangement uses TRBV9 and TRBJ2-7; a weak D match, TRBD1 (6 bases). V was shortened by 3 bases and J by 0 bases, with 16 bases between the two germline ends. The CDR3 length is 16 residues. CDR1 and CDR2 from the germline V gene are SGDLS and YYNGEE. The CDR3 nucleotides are TGTGCCAGCAGCGCCTCACAGGGCCAGGGCTCCTACGAGCAGTACTTC. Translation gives CASSASQGQGSYEQYF.

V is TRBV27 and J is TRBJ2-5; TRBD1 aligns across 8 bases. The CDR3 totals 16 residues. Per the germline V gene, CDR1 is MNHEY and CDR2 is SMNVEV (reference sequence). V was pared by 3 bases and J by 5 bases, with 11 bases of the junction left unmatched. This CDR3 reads CASSLFAGGVRETQYF. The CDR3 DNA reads TGTGCCAGCAGTTTGTTTGCAGGGGGCGTTAGGGAGACCCAGTACTTC.

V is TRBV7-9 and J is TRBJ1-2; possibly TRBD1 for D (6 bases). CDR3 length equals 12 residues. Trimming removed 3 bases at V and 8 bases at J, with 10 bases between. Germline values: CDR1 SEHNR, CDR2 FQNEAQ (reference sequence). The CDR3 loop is CASSFRGGGYTF. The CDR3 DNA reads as TGTGCCAGCAGCTTCAGGGGTGGAGGCTACACCTTC.

The CDR3: CASKRTGPTYEQYF. The CDR3 nucleotides read TGTGCCAGCAAAAGGACAGGACCCACCTACGAGCAGTACTTC. The chain is built from TRBV6-5 and TRBJ2-7, with 7 bases lining up with TRBD1. Germline V gene lookup returns CDR1 MNHEY and CDR2 SVGAGI. The CDR3 consists of 14 residues. J was trimmed by 2 bases and V by 7 bases; bases with no gene match: 8.

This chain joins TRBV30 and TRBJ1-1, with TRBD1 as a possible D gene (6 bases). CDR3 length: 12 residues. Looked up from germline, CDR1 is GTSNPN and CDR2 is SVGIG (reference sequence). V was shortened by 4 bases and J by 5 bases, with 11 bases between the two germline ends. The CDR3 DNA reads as TGTGCCTGGAACAGGGATCGGACTGAAGCTTTCTTT. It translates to CAWNRDRTEAFF.

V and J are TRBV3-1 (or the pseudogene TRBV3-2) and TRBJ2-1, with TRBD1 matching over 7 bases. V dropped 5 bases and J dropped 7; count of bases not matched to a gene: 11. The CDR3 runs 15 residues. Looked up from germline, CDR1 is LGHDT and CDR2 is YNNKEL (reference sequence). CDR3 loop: CASSSGQRHSNEQFF. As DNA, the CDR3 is TGTGCCAGCAGCTCGGGACAGCGACATAGTAATGAGCAGTTCTTC.